These 24 T cell receptor beta chains originate from one sample sequenced in a study of response to subunit inactivated influenza vaccine. TCRdb reprocessed the RT-PCR reads with MiXCR, giving one entry per CDR3 protein. The repertoire holds approximately 300,000 distinct CDR3 sequences, with 22% as singletons. Material: PBMCs from blood, obtained less than 22 months after vaccination. The receptors derive from a man aged 50 to 69 who received an inactivated influenza vaccine.

Ten or more counts support this clonotype. The rearrangement joins TRBV7-9 to TRBJ1-6; no reliable D call. Germline V gene sequence: CDR1 SEHNR, CDR2 FQNEAQ (reference sequence). V lost 3 bases to trimming and J lost 0 bases, with 6 bases between them. There are 15 residues in the CDR3. CDR3 sequence reads: CASSFGSSYNSPLHF. CDR3 nucleotides: TGTGCCAGCAGCTTTGGCAGCTCCTATAATTCACCCCTCCACTTT.

This clonotype was observed a handful of times. The chain couples TRBV20-1 to TRBJ2-7, with D possibly being TRBD2 (6 bases). This CDR3 spans 12 amino acids. V was pared by 5 bases and J by 2 bases, with 10 bases between. Germline V gene data show CDR1 as DFQATT and CDR2 as SNEGSKA (reference sequence). The CDR3 sequence: CSAGGTAYEQYF. In DNA, the CDR3 is TGCAGTGCTGGCGGGACGGCCTACGAGCAGTACTTC.

V usage is TRBV7-2 and J usage is TRBJ2-1; D gene unclear. The CDR3 spans 14 residues. Trimming left V 1 base short and J 9 bases short, with 13 bases between. Germline V CDR1 and CDR2: SGHTA, FQGNSA. Written as DNA, the CDR3 is TGTGCCAGCAGCTTAGTCCTAGGTCATGGTGAGCAGTTCTTC. This encodes CASSLVLGHGEQFF.

The chain employs TRBV5-1 and TRBJ1-1, with TRBD1 identical over 9 bases. Germline V gene lookup returns CDR1 SGHRS and CDR2 YFSETQ. The CDR3 covers 16 residues. Losses at the gene ends were 3 bases for V and 5 bases for J; bases not matched to a gene: 11. The CDR3 DNA follows: TGCGCCAGCAGCTGGACAGGGGAAGAGGTTCGGACTGAAGCTTTCTTT. Translation: CASSWTGEEVRTEAFF.

The sample holds many counts of this clonotype. V gene TRBV12-3 or TRBV12-4 combines with J gene TRBJ1-1, with TRBD1 matching 7 bases. CDR3 size: 16 residues. The V segment lost 5 bases and the J segment 1 base; nucleotides outside the gene matches: 10. This CDR3 reads CASSPGQAWGNTEAFF. CDR3 nucleotide sequence: TGTGCCAGCAGTCCTGGACAGGCCTGGGGGAACACTGAAGCTTTCTTT.

There are a few counts of this clonotype. This chain joins TRBV9 and TRBJ1-4, with 11 positions matching TRBD1. The CDR3 is 16 amino acids. The junction had 5 bases not matched to a gene; V was cut back by 0 bases and J by 7 bases. Per the germline V gene, CDR1 is SGDLS and CDR2 is YYNGEE. CDR3 sequence reads: CASSVGDRGIGEKLFF. CDR3 bases: TGTGCCAGCAGCGTAGGGGACAGGGGGATTGGTGAAAAACTGTTTTTT.

The V call is TRBV27, the J call TRBJ1-4; D remains ambiguous. The length of the CDR3 is 14 residues. V was pared by 2 bases and J by 4 bases, with 8 bases between. From germline, CDR1 is MNHEY and CDR2 SMNVEV (reference sequence). CDR3 sequence reads: CASSLRHNNEKLFF. The CDR3 DNA reads TGTGCCAGCAGTTTAAGACACAATAATGAAAAACTGTTTTTT.

The V gene is TRBV12-3 or TRBV12-4, the J gene TRBJ2-7; D remains unclear. The CDR3 covers 12 residues. Trimming took off 8 bases at V and 4 bases at J, with 12 bases between the two ends. CDR3 residues: CASGKVRYEQYF. Here the CDR3 DNA reads TGTGCCAGCGGAAAGGTCCGATACGAGCAGTACTTC.

This clonotype was picked up a small number of times. This chain uses TRBV25-1 with TRBJ2-5; no clear D. CDR3 length equals 11 residues. With 0 bases removed from V and 5 bases from J, the gap between germline ends came to 1 base. Germline V CDR1 and CDR2: MGHDK, SYGVNS. CDR3 in DNA: TGTGCCAGCAGTGAATATGAGACCCAGTACTTC. Translation gives CASSEYETQYF.

This clonotype was observed a few times. CDR3 sequence (DNA): TGTGCCAGCAGTGAACCGGACGACAGGTTTAGGACTGAAGCTTTCTTT. The encoded protein is CASSEPDDRFRTEAFF. The chain links TRBV6-1 to TRBJ1-1; weak D call: TRBD1 (6 bases). From germline, CDR1 is MNHNS and CDR2 SASEGT. This CDR3 region has 16 residues. The V gene lost 2 bases and the J gene lost 5 bases, with 18 bases spanning the gap.

This clonotype showed up just a few times. The V and J genes are TRBV15 and TRBJ2-5; D not resolved. V gave up 0 bases and J gave up 7 bases, with 15 bases separating them. The CDR3 runs 15 residues. CDR1 is LNHNV, CDR2 YYDKDF, per germline (reference sequence). The CDR3 bases are TGTGCCACCAGCAGAGATAAGGTTCTAGAAGGGACCCAGTACTTC. It codes for CATSRDKVLEGTQYF. The full variable domain, with the rest looked up from reference TRBV15 and TRBJ2-5, is DAMVIQNPRYQVTQFGKPVTLSCSQTLNHNVMYWYQQKSSQAPKLLFHYYDKDFNNEADTPDNFQSRRPNTSFCFLDIRSPGLGDTAMYLCATSRDKVLEGTQYFGPGTRLLVL.

The chain combines TRBV5-1 with TRBJ2-7, with D tentatively TRBD2 (6 bases). V lost 5 bases to trimming and J lost 0 bases, with 15 bases between them. Germline CDR1 SGHRS, CDR2 YFSETQ. CDR3 length equals 15 residues. CDR3 sequence (DNA): TGCGCCAGCAGTCAACGGGGGAGGTCCTCCTACGAGCAGTACTTC. Encoded protein: CASSQRGRSSYEQYF.

This clonotype has just a few counts. The rearrangement uses TRBV28 and TRBJ2-3; D gene uncertain. The CDR3 extends over 12 amino acids. The germline CDR1 and CDR2 sequences are MDHEN and SYDVKM. The V gene lost 5 bases and the J gene lost 6 bases, with 9 bases spanning the gap. The CDR3 protein is CASSLPGDTQYF. Written as DNA, the CDR3 is TGTGCCAGCAGTCTTCCTGGGGATACGCAGTATTTT.

This clonotype has a count of ten or more. This chain uses TRBV7-2 with TRBJ1-5; TRBD1 is a possible D gene (5 bases). The germline V and J ends were trimmed by 0 bases and 9 bases, with 12 bases remaining between them. This CDR3 is built from 14 residues. Germline V gives CDR1 SGHTA, CDR2 FQGNSA. The chain's CDR3 is CASSLAEFRGPQHF. CDR3 DNA: TGTGCCAGCAGCTTAGCAGAGTTTAGGGGGCCCCAGCATTTT.

This chain connects TRBV12-3 or TRBV12-4 to TRBJ2-1; D gene unclear. The V and J ends lost 3 bases and 5 bases respectively, with 8 bases between them. The CDR3 contains 13 residues. The CDR3 spells CASSLSVHNEQFF. The CDR3 DNA follows: TGTGCCAGCAGTTTGTCCGTACACAATGAGCAGTTCTTC.

This clonotype was seen a few times. This rearrangement joins TRBV12-3 or TRBV12-4 to TRBJ2-4; no clear D gene. The CDR3 is 15 residues long. The V end lost 6 bases, the J end lost 2 bases, and 14 bases lay between the germline ends. CDR3 sequence: CASSFYRLSKNIQYF. CDR3 sequence (DNA): TGTGCCAGCAGCTTTTATCGGTTGTCCAAAAACATTCAGTACTTC.

This clonotype was counted between two and nine times. The chain has TRBV5-5 and TRBJ2-4, with TRBD2 matching 10 bases. Germline V gene data show CDR1 as SGHKS and CDR2 as YYEKEE (reference sequence). The junction had 5 bases not matched to a gene; V was cut back by 2 bases and J by 0 bases. The CDR3 runs to 17 residues. CDR3 coding DNA: TGTGCCAGCAGCTTTCTAGCGGGGGACTCAGCCAAAAACATTCAGTACTTC. Its translation is CASSFLAGDSAKNIQYF.

This clonotype turned up a few times. The chain employs TRBV9 and TRBJ2-6; D not certain. V gave up 4 bases and J gave up 0 bases, with 11 bases separating them. CDR1 is SGDLS, CDR2 YYNGEE, per germline. This CDR3 has 16 residues. CDR3 loop: CASSSDRSSGANVLTF. CDR3 DNA sequence: TGTGCCAGCAGCTCGGACCGGAGCTCTGGGGCCAACGTCCTGACTTTC. Based on the CDR3 plus reference TRBV9 and TRBJ2-6, the full variable domain is DSGVTQTPKHLITATGQRVTLRCSPRSGDLSVYWYQQSLDQGLQFLIQYYNGEERAKGNILERFSAQQFPDLHSELNLSSLELGDSALYFCASSSDRSSGANVLTFGAGSRLTVL.

The sample holds a few counts of this clonotype. The chain couples TRBV2 to TRBJ1-5; maybe TRBD1 (5 bases). There are 15 residues in the CDR3. The ends were cut back, 3 bases at V and 2 bases at J, with 11 bases in the middle. Germline lookup yields CDR1 SNHLY and CDR2 FYNNEI. As DNA, the CDR3 is TGTGCCAGCAGTGACCCAGGGTGGGGCAATCAGCCCCAGCATTTT. Its translation: CASSDPGWGNQPQHF. Full variable domain (rest looked up from reference TRBV2 and TRBJ1-5): EPEVTQTPSHQVTQMGQEVILRCVPISNHLYFYWYRQILGQKVEFLVSFYNNEISEKSEIFDDQFSVERPDGSNFTLKIRSTKLEDSAMYFCASSDPGWGNQPQHFGDGTRLSIL.

This clonotype showed up just a few times. This rearrangement joins TRBV12-3 or TRBV12-4 to TRBJ1-2, with D hard to call. The CDR3 contains 13 residues. Trimming took 5 bases from V and 4 from J, leaving 11 bases between them. The CDR3 DNA follows: TGTGCCAGCAGTCCCTGGAGAGGCTATGGCTACACCTTC. Residues: CASSPWRGYGYTF.

CDR3 residues: CASSGPLAGGRTYEQYF. CDR3 nucleotide sequence: TGTGCCAGCAGTGGGCCCTTAGCGGGGGGCCGGACCTACGAGCAGTACTTC. The chain carries TRBV6-1 and TRBJ2-7; 10 bases match TRBD2. The germline CDR1 and CDR2 sequences are MNHNS and SASEGT. V lost 4 bases and J lost 2; bases outside the gene matches: 11. The CDR3 has 17 residues.

The chain employs TRBV6-5 and TRBJ1-1; D is ambiguous. Deletions cut 0 bases from V and 5 bases from J, with 7 bases between. This CDR3 is built from 13 residues. Germline V gene data show CDR1 as MNHEY and CDR2 as SVGAGI. CDR3 sequence reads: CASSYSGHTEAFF. CDR3 coding DNA: TGTGCCAGCAGTTACTCAGGGCATACTGAAGCTTTCTTT.

The gene calls are TRBV7-8 and TRBJ2-4; TRBD1 matches 7 bases. With 3 bases clipped from V and 0 bases from J, the junction kept 11 bases outside the gene matches. The CDR3 length is 18 residues. Germline V CDR1 and CDR2: SGHVS, FQNEAQ. CDR3 DNA sequence: TGTGCCAGCAGCTTTCGACAGGGACCCTCACTAGCCAAAAACATTCAGTACTTC. Translating it yields CASSFRQGPSLAKNIQYF. The full variable domain, its missing parts supplied by reference TRBV7-8 and TRBJ2-4, is GAGVSQSPRYKVAKRGQDVALRCDPISGHVSLFWYQQALGQGPEFLTYFQNEAQLDKSGLPSDRFFAERPEGSVSTLKIQRTQQEDSAVYLCASSFRQGPSLAKNIQYFGAGTRLSVL.

In this sample, this clonotype turned up a few times. The J gene is TRBJ1-3, the V gene TRBV4-3; the D is unclear. Trimming cost V 0 bases and J 0 bases, with 15 bases left between them. The V gene's germline CDR1 is LGHNA and CDR2 YSLEER. This CDR3 contains 18 residues. The DNA of the CDR3 is TGCGCCAGCAGCCAAGACGCCGTCAGGCTCAACTCTGGAAACACCATATATTTT. It yields the protein CASSQDAVRLNSGNTIYF.